These 11 T cell receptor beta chains were sequenced from one sample in a study of control samples from healthy donors and cancer patients. TCRdb's table, derived via immunoSEQ multiplex PCR, lists solely in-frame clones and lacks some. The data hold tens of thousands of clones, with 93% observed a single time. The sample was PBMCs. The receptors originated from a woman in her 40s with lung cancer.

The chain carries TRBV5-1 and TRBJ2-1; 7 bases are shared with TRBD1. Germline CDR1 SGHRS, CDR2 YFSETQ. The CDR3 sequence is 12 residues long. The V gene end was trimmed by 4 bases and the J gene end by 8 bases; junction bases not matched to a gene: 3. CDR3 bases: TGCGCCAGCAGCCTGCAGGGGGATGAGCAGTTCTTC. Its translation: CASSLQGDEQFF.

The V and J genes are TRBV13 and TRBJ1-1; D may be TRBD1 (6 bases). The germline CDR1 and CDR2 sequences are PRHDT and FYEKMQ (reference sequence). With 1 base removed from V and 3 bases from J, the gap between germline ends came to 9 bases. This CDR3 spans 14 amino acids. The CDR3: CASSLDRADTEAFF. The CDR3 DNA reads TGTGCCAGCAGCTTAGACAGGGCGGACACTGAAGCTTTCTTT.

The genes are TRBV5-6 and TRBJ1-5; TRBD1 aligns across 7 bases. With 0 bases clipped from V and 7 bases from J, the junction kept 7 bases outside the gene matches. The CDR3 totals 15 residues. The V gene's germline CDR1 is SGHDT and CDR2 YYEEEE. The CDR3 coding sequence is TGTGCCAGCAGCTTGGGAACAGGGGTTGGACAGCCCCAGCATTTT. Amino acids: CASSLGTGVGQPQHF.

V usage is TRBV3-1 (or the pseudogene TRBV3-2) and J usage is TRBJ2-3, with a tentative D call TRBD1 (6 bases). V was trimmed by 2 bases and J by 2 bases, leaving 11 bases between them. CDR1 LGHDT and CDR2 YNNKEL come from the germline V gene (reference sequence). The CDR3 extends over 15 amino acids. The CDR3 DNA follows: TGTGCCAGCAGCCAACAGGGGCCGGTCACAGATACGCAGTATTTT. Amino acid sequence: CASSQQGPVTDTQYF.

The chain joins TRBV19 to TRBJ1-2; D is unresolved. Per germline, CDR1 LNHDA and CDR2 SQIVND (reference sequence). The V end was cut by 7 bases, the J end by 2 bases, with 14 bases between. The CDR3 runs 14 residues. CDR3 residues: CASMRQAGNYGYTF. The DNA for the CDR3 is TGTGCCAGTATGCGTCAGGCTGGGAACTATGGCTACACCTTC.

The chain recombines TRBV5-4 with TRBJ2-1, with 9 bases matching TRBD1. The trim removed 4 bases at V and 6 bases at J, leaving 11 bases unmatched. This CDR3 comprises 16 residues. Germline V CDR1 and CDR2: SGHNT, YYREEE (reference sequence). CDR3 coding DNA: TGTGCCAGCAGCACCCGAAGTGGGACAGGGTCCAATGAGCAGTTCTTC. It yields the protein CASSTRSGTGSNEQFF.

V usage is TRBV2 and J usage is TRBJ1-4; D is undetermined. Trimming cost V 9 bases and J 3 bases, with 8 bases left between them. Per the germline V gene, CDR1 is SNHLY and CDR2 is FYNNEI. The CDR3 length is 12 residues. CDR3 DNA sequence: TGTGCCAGTGGACGGCCTAATGAAAAACTGTTTTTT. Encoded protein: CASGRPNEKLFF.

CDR3 nucleotide sequence: TGTGCCAGCAGCCTACACAATGAGCAGTTCTTC. As protein: CASSLHNEQFF. The genes are TRBV3-1 (or the pseudogene TRBV3-2) and TRBJ2-1; D is ambiguous. The CDR3 runs to 11 residues. Germline lookup yields CDR1 LGHDT and CDR2 YNNKEL (reference sequence). Trimming shortened V by 4 bases and J by 5 bases, and 3 bases separated the two germline ends.

The chain links TRBV12-5 to TRBJ1-1; tentative D call: TRBD1 (6 bases). CDR1 is LGHNT, CDR2 FRNRAP, per germline. V was clipped by 7 bases and J by 7 bases, with 16 bases between them. The CDR3 contains 13 residues. The CDR3 loop is CASAAGQPGEAFF. The CDR3 nucleotides are TGTGCTAGTGCCGCCGGACAGCCGGGTGAAGCTTTCTTT.

This chain links TRBV28 with TRBJ1-3, with D uncertain. Per germline, CDR1 MDHEN and CDR2 SYDVKM. V lost 7 bases and J lost 3, with 22 bases in between. The length of the CDR3 is 17 residues. The CDR3, as DNA: TGTGCCAGCAACGCCCGAAGCTTACAGCTCCTTGGAAACACCATATATTTT. Protein: CASNARSLQLLGNTIYF.

This chain links TRBV4-2 with TRBJ2-3; tentative D call: TRBD2 (5 bases). Germline values: CDR1 LGHNA, CDR2 YNFKEQ. With 0 bases removed from V and 4 bases from J, the gap between germline ends came to 17 bases. This CDR3 is built from 17 residues. CDR3 DNA sequence: TGTGCCAGCAGCCAAGATAGGGAGTACCTGCCCCCAGATACGCAGTATTTT. Protein product: CASSQDREYLPPDTQYF.